The sequence of this T cell receptor beta chain was determined in a study of T cell clonality in common variable immunodeficiency. Findings of the study overall: In common variable immunodeficiency, TCR beta chains reportedly carried fewer deletions and N-nucleotide insertions.

This clone is labeled medium-sized. Its target is unknown. With the read ending 3 residues before the CDR3 end, the germline J gene is used to fill in that end. The CDR3 has 16 amino acids. Trimming stripped 0 bases from V and 5 bases from J, with 14 bases between. Clones were sequenced by immunoSEQ multiplex PCR, and TCRdb holds only the in-frame ones, with some missing. The sample has tens of thousands of clones, none seen only once. The V and J genes are TRBV12-3 or TRBV12-4 and TRBJ2-1; D is possibly TRBD1 (5 bases). Source material: peripheral blood mononuclear cells. This clonotype was sampled from a human donor with common variable immunodeficiency. The DNA read from the CDR3 is TGTGCCAGCAGTTTAGCGGGTCTGGGGCTAAACAATGAG. Residues: CASSLAGLGLNNE. The entire CDR3 is CASSLAGLGLNNEQFF.